What follows are 30 T cell receptor beta chains derived from one specimen sequenced in a study of control samples from healthy donors and cancer patients. The table came from immunoSEQ multiplex PCR; TCRdb's copy has only in-frame clones and leaves some out. The sample lists 100,000 to 150,000 clones; around 89% were seen once. The sequenced sample consisted of blood. The receptors here all came from a man in his fifties or sixties in good health.

The rearrangement uses TRBV5-1 and TRBJ2-3; D is undetermined. Trimming took off 3 bases at V and 2 bases at J, with 4 bases between the two ends. This CDR3 contains 12 residues. Germline loops: CDR1 SGHRS, CDR2 YFSETQ. CDR3 residues: CASSSLTDTQYF. As DNA, the CDR3 is TGCGCCAGCAGCTCGCTCACAGATACGCAGTATTTT. Looking up the rest from reference TRBV5-1 and TRBJ2-3 gives the full variable domain: KAGVTQTPRYLIKTRGQQVTLSCSPISGHRSVSWYQQTPGQGLQFLFEYFSETQRNKGNFPGRFSGRQFSNSRSEMNVSTLELGDSALYLCASSSLTDTQYFGPGTRLTVL.

The chain has TRBV6-1 and TRBJ1-2, with 9 bases lining up with TRBD1. The CDR3 is 16 amino acids. J gave up 3 bases and V 3 bases, and 8 bases lay outside the gene matches. Germline CDR1 and CDR2: MNHNS and SASEGT. The CDR3: CASSEITGGRDYGYTF. The CDR3 region has the DNA TGTGCCAGCAGTGAGATAACAGGGGGCCGTGACTATGGCTACACCTTC.

V usage is TRBV11-2 and J usage is TRBJ2-7; D unclear. Germline V gene data show CDR1 as SGHAT and CDR2 as FQNNGV. Trimming removed 5 bases at V and 2 bases at J, with 13 bases between. The CDR3 contains 14 residues. Here the CDR3 DNA reads TGTGCCAGCAGCCCCTATGGACCCACCTACGAGCAGTACTTC. Its translation: CASSPYGPTYEQYF.

The chain joins TRBV9 to TRBJ2-5; 7 bases match TRBD1. Germline V CDR1 and CDR2: SGDLS, YYNGEE. The CDR3 runs 16 residues. Trimming cost V 0 bases and J 1 base; bases outside gene matches: 6. Here the CDR3 DNA reads TGTGCCAGCAGCGTAGCTACAGGGGTTAGCCAAGAGACCCAGTACTTC. This gives the protein CASSVATGVSQETQYF. Full variable domain (missing parts from reference TRBV9 and TRBJ2-5): DSGVTQTPKHLITATGQRVTLRCSPRSGDLSVYWYQQSLDQGLQFLIQYYNGEERAKGNILERFSAQQFPDLHSELNLSSLELGDSALYFCASSVATGVSQETQYFGPGTRLLVL.

The J gene is TRBJ2-7, the V gene TRBV6-1; no clear D gene. Germline V gene lookup returns CDR1 MNHNS and CDR2 SASEGT. V shed 1 base and J shed 4 bases, with 11 bases lying between them. The CDR3 runs 14 residues. In nucleotides, the CDR3 is TGTGCCAGCAGTGAAGTCGGACCTCGGTACGAGCAGTACTTC. Encoded protein: CASSEVGPRYEQYF.

The gene calls are TRBV6-6 and TRBJ1-6; possible D gene TRBD1, 6 bases. CDR1 and CDR2 from the germline V gene are MNHNY and SVGAGI (reference sequence). The CDR3 has 16 amino acids. With 5 bases removed from V and 7 bases from J, the gap between germline ends came to 18 bases. CDR3 coding DNA: TGTGCCAGCAGTGCTCAACAACAGGGAAGGAATTCACCCCTCCACTTT. Residues: CASSAQQQGRNSPLHF.

This rearrangement joins TRBV5-1 to TRBJ1-5; TRBD1 matches 7 bases. There are 15 residues in the CDR3. The junction had 8 bases not matched to a gene; V was cut back by 4 bases and J by 4 bases. CDR1 is SGHRS and CDR2 is YFSETQ in the germline V gene. The CDR3 DNA sequence: TGCGCCAGCAGCCCACAGGGGTCTCCAAATCAGCCCCAGCATTTT. This gives the protein CASSPQGSPNQPQHF.

The chain recombines TRBV6-6 with TRBJ1-5, with TRBD1 as a possible D gene (5 bases). This CDR3 is 15 amino acids long. Trimming removed 2 bases at V and 3 bases at J, with 11 bases between. Germline CDR1 is MNHNY and CDR2 is SVGAGI (reference sequence). The CDR3 spells CASSYRGALNQPQHF. The CDR3 coding sequence is TGTGCCAGCAGTTACCGAGGGGCCCTCAATCAGCCCCAGCATTTT.

The V and J genes are TRBV5-6 and TRBJ1-4, with TRBD1 matching over 8 bases. The junction had 6 bases not matched to a gene; V was cut back by 1 base and J by 7 bases. The CDR3 contains 15 residues. Germline CDR1 SGHDT, CDR2 YYEEEE. As DNA, the CDR3 is TGTGCCAGCAGCTTGCCCAGGACAGGGTTTGAAAAACTGTTTTTT. This sequence encodes CASSLPRTGFEKLFF.

CDR3 coding DNA: TGTGCCAGCAGTTACGGTGGGAATCAGCCCCAGCATTTT. Residues: CASSYGGNQPQHF. This sequence joins TRBV6-5 and TRBJ1-5; no definite D call. The germline V gene encodes CDR1 MNHEY and CDR2 SVGAGI. This CDR3 has 13 residues. The V end was cut by 2 bases, the J end by 4 bases, with 6 bases between.

The table lists this clone with a few counts. The rearrangement joins TRBV3-1 (or the pseudogene TRBV3-2) to TRBJ2-7; no clear D gene. V lost 4 bases and J lost 3, with 10 bases in between. This CDR3 is 13 amino acids long. Germline assignment: CDR1 LGHDT and CDR2 YNNKEL (reference sequence). Here the CDR3 DNA reads TGTGCCAGCAGCCCCGAATTCGGCTACGAGCAGTACTTC. Translating gives CASSPEFGYEQYF.

This chain links TRBV25-1 with TRBJ2-5; 8 bases are a match to TRBD1. The CDR3 covers 13 residues. V shed 8 bases, J shed 5 bases, and the junction held 7 bases outside the gene matches. Germline loops: CDR1 MGHDK, CDR2 SYGVNS. CDR3 loop: CASDSGGVETQYF. DNA of the CDR3: TGTGCCAGCGATTCAGGGGGCGTGGAGACCCAGTACTTC.

The V gene is TRBV10-2, the J gene TRBJ1-3; no clear D. The CDR3 length is 14 residues. Germline V gene data show CDR1 as WSHSY and CDR2 as SAAADI. Trimming left V 0 bases short and J 5 bases short, with 8 bases between. CDR3 coding DNA: TGCGCCAGCAGTGAGTCGGGAGGTCGAAACACCATATATTTT. It is translated as CASSESGGRNTIYF.

This rearrangement joins TRBV10-1 to TRBJ1-2; D gene ambiguous. The CDR3 length is 14 residues. Germline V gene lookup returns CDR1 WNHNN and CDR2 SYGVQD (reference sequence). V lost 6 bases, J lost 8 bases, and 19 bases lay in between. The CDR3 loop is CASSPPGRVRGYTF. DNA of the CDR3: TGCGCCAGCAGCCCTCCCGGGAGGGTGCGAGGCTACACCTTC.

The chain links TRBV6-6 to TRBJ1-1, with D maybe TRBD1 (5 bases). Trimming stripped 5 bases from V and 11 bases from J, with 18 bases between. The CDR3 covers 13 residues. The germline gives CDR1 MNHNY, CDR2 SVGAGI (reference sequence). The CDR3 is CASSRTDGGTAFF. CDR3 sequence (DNA): TGTGCCAGCAGTCGAACCGACGGGGGTACGGCTTTCTTT.

The gene calls are TRBV10-3 and TRBJ1-5; weak D call: TRBD1 (5 bases). Trimming cost V 0 bases and J 2 bases, with 11 bases left between them. Germline values: CDR1 ENHRY, CDR2 SYGVKD. The CDR3 runs to 16 residues. CDR3 bases: TGTGCCATCAGTGAGTCGATAGGAGGGGGCAATCAGCCCCAGCATTTT. Translating gives CAISESIGGGNQPQHF.

The genes are TRBV18 and TRBJ1-3; no reliable D call. The CDR3 is 15 residues long. Germline lookup yields CDR1 KGHSH and CDR2 LQKENI. Between the trimmed V and J ends, which lost 0 bases and 2 bases, there was a span of 8 bases. This CDR3 is CASSPPVGTGNTIYF. For the CDR3, the DNA is TGTGCCAGCTCACCACCGGTGGGAACTGGAAACACCATATATTTT.

This clone appeared once. The genes are TRBV20-1 and TRBJ2-3, with D possibly matching TRBD2 (7 bases). The CDR3 covers 15 residues. The ends were cut back, 3 bases at V and 2 bases at J, with 15 bases in the middle. From germline, CDR1 is DFQATT and CDR2 SNEGSKA (reference sequence). The CDR3 sequence: CSASPAGALTDTQYF. The CDR3 nucleotides read TGCAGTGCTAGTCCCGCGGGGGCCCTCACAGATACGCAGTATTTT.

This clone appeared a single time. This rearrangement joins TRBV9 to TRBJ1-2, with a weak D call TRBD1 (5 bases). Germline-derived CDR1 and CDR2 are SGDLS and YYNGEE. The CDR3 consists of 20 residues. Trimming removed 4 bases from V and 3 bases from J, with 31 bases in between. The CDR3 protein is CASSKQRLQGWKSLDYGYTF. The CDR3 DNA reads TGTGCCAGCAGCAAACAGCGCCTCCAGGGTTGGAAGTCCCTTGACTATGGCTACACCTTC. Complete variable domain (other parts from reference TRBV9 and TRBJ1-2): DSGVTQTPKHLITATGQRVTLRCSPRSGDLSVYWYQQSLDQGLQFLIQYYNGEERAKGNILERFSAQQFPDLHSELNLSSLELGDSALYFCASSKQRLQGWKSLDYGYTFGSGTRLTVV.

The rearrangement uses TRBV5-6 and TRBJ1-1; 7 bases align to TRBD1. CDR1 SGHDT and CDR2 YYEEEE come from the germline V gene. This CDR3 has 15 residues. The V and J ends lost 4 bases and 1 base, in that order; junction bases with no gene match: 7. The chain's CDR3 is CASSRQGFGNTEAFF. The CDR3 coding sequence is TGTGCCAGCAGCCGACAGGGTTTCGGGAACACTGAAGCTTTCTTT.

The chain has TRBV19 and TRBJ1-6; D remains ambiguous. V lost 6 bases, J lost 10 bases, and 10 bases lay in between. This CDR3 has 12 amino acids. Germline V lookup: CDR1 LNHDA, CDR2 SQIVND (reference sequence). CDR3 sequence reads: CASRYIGSPLHF. Written as DNA, the CDR3 is TGTGCCAGTAGATACATTGGGTCACCCCTCCACTTT.

This CDR3 reads CAWSVQGYEQYF. The CDR3 DNA reads as TGTGCCTGGAGTGTTCAAGGGTACGAGCAGTACTTC. The V call is TRBV30, the J call TRBJ2-7; no definite D call. CDR3 size: 12 residues. V was trimmed by 0 bases and J by 4 bases, leaving 7 bases between them. Germline loops: CDR1 GTSNPN, CDR2 SVGIG (reference sequence).

V and J are TRBV19 and TRBJ1-5; D ambiguous. Trimming removed 0 bases from V and 3 bases from J, with 9 bases in between. The V gene's germline CDR1 is LNHDA and CDR2 SQIVND (reference sequence). The CDR3 extends over 15 amino acids. The CDR3 coding sequence is TGTGCCAGTAGTATAGATCAACTGCTCAATCAGCCCCAGCATTTT. Protein: CASSIDQLLNQPQHF.

Here the CDR3 DNA reads TGTGCCAGCAGGACAGTCGGCTCTGGAAACACCATATATTTT. Residues: CASRTVGSGNTIYF. V usage is TRBV7-6 and J usage is TRBJ1-3, with D possibly TRBD1 on 5 matching bases. The V gene lost 6 bases and the J gene lost 0 bases, with 9 bases spanning the gap. CDR3 length: 14 amino acids. From germline, CDR1 is SGHVS and CDR2 FNYEAQ.

This chain connects TRBV15 to TRBJ2-1; 7 bases are a match to TRBD1. Germline values: CDR1 LNHNV, CDR2 YYDKDF (reference sequence). The CDR3 spans 19 residues. With 6 bases clipped from V and 3 bases from J, the junction kept 20 bases outside the gene matches. In nucleotides, the CDR3 is TGTGCCACCAGGTCCGGGACAGCTACGATTGACCCTAACTACAATGAGCAGTTCTTC. Translating gives CATRSGTATIDPNYNEQFF.

This clone was observed a single time. V gene TRBV30 combines with J gene TRBJ1-6; D possibly corresponds to TRBD1 (5 bases). The V end lost 0 bases, the J end lost 5 bases, and 14 bases lay between the germline ends. Germline-derived CDR1 and CDR2 are GTSNPN and SVGIG (reference sequence). There are 16 residues in the CDR3. Written as DNA, the CDR3 is TGTGCCTGGAGTGTCGCGAAGGGGCGGAATAATTCACCCCTCCACTTT. Translated, it gives CAWSVAKGRNNSPLHF.

V and J are TRBV5-1 and TRBJ2-2; 8 bases align to TRBD1. The CDR3 extends over 15 amino acids. Trimming removed 2 bases from V and 1 base from J; junction bases left unmatched: 1. CDR1 and CDR2 (germline): SGHRS, YFSETQ. CDR3 DNA: TGCGCCAGCAGCTTAGGGACAGGGAACACCGGGGAGCTGTTTTTT. This translates into CASSLGTGNTGELFF. The full variable domain, rest sourced from reference TRBV5-1 and TRBJ2-2, is KAGVTQTPRYLIKTRGQQVTLSCSPISGHRSVSWYQQTPGQGLQFLFEYFSETQRNKGNFPGRFSGRQFSNSRSEMNVSTLELGDSALYLCASSLGTGNTGELFFGEGSRLTVL.

The chain employs TRBV6-6 and TRBJ2-7; D is undetermined. V lost 0 bases and J lost 1, with 7 bases in between. CDR3 size: 14 residues. Germline values: CDR1 MNHNY, CDR2 SVGAGI (reference sequence). The CDR3 is CASSYSGGSYEQYF. The CDR3, as DNA: TGTGCCAGCAGTTACTCGGGCGGTTCCTACGAGCAGTACTTC.

The CDR3 DNA reads TGTGCCAGCAGCTTAAGACTTAGAAATGAGCAGTTCTTC. Encoded protein: CASSLRLRNEQFF. This rearrangement joins TRBV11-3 to TRBJ2-1; D uncertain. V was pared by 2 bases and J by 7 bases, with 9 bases between. The germline V gene has CDR1 SGHNT and CDR2 YENEEA. CDR3 length: 13 amino acids.

This chain connects TRBV2 to TRBJ1-6; D may be TRBD1 (5 bases). The CDR3 consists of 16 residues. The V end lost 1 base, the J end lost 3 bases, and 10 bases lay between the germline ends. Germline V gene lookup returns CDR1 SNHLY and CDR2 FYNNEI. This CDR3 is CASSEGGSFYNSPLHF. The DNA of the CDR3 is TGTGCCAGCAGTGAAGGGGGGAGCTTCTATAATTCACCCCTCCACTTT.